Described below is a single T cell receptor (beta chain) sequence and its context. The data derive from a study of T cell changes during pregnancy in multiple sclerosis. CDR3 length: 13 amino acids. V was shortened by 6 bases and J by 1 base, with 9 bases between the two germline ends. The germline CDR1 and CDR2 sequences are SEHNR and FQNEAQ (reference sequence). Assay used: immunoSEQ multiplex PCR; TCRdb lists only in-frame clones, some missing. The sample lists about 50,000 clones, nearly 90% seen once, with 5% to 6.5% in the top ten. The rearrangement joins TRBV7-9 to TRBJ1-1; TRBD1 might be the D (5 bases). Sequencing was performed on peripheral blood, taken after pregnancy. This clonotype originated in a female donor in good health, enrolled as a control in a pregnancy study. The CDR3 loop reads CASSPGGNTEAFF. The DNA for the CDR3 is TGTGCCAGCAGTCCCGGGGGGAACACTGAAGCTTTCTTT. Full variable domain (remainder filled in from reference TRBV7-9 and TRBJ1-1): DTGVSQNPRHKITKRGQNVTFRCDPISEHNRLYWYRQTLGQGPEFLTYFQNEAQLEKSRLLSDRFSAERPKGSFSTLEIQRTEQGDSAMYLCASSPGGNTEAFFGQGTRLTVV.